Detailed here is one TCR beta chain. Germline V gene lookup returns CDR1 ENHRY and CDR2 SYGVKD. The V gene lost 6 bases and the J gene lost 1 base, with 8 bases spanning the gap. CDR3 length equals 13 residues. This sample was included in a study of control samples from healthy donors and cancer patients. This table comes from immunoSEQ multiplex PCR, and its TCRdb copy is limited to in-frame clones, with some not included. The sample shows 150,000 to 200,000 clones, approximately 94% of them seen only once. Sequencing was performed on blood. The sequence was obtained from a woman aged 18-35 years in good health. This rearrangement joins TRBV10-3 to TRBJ2-3; D may be TRBD1 or TRBD2 (5 bases each). The CDR3 coding sequence is TGTGCCATCAGCAGGGACGGCACAGATACGCAGTATTTT. Translated, it gives CAISRDGTDTQYF.